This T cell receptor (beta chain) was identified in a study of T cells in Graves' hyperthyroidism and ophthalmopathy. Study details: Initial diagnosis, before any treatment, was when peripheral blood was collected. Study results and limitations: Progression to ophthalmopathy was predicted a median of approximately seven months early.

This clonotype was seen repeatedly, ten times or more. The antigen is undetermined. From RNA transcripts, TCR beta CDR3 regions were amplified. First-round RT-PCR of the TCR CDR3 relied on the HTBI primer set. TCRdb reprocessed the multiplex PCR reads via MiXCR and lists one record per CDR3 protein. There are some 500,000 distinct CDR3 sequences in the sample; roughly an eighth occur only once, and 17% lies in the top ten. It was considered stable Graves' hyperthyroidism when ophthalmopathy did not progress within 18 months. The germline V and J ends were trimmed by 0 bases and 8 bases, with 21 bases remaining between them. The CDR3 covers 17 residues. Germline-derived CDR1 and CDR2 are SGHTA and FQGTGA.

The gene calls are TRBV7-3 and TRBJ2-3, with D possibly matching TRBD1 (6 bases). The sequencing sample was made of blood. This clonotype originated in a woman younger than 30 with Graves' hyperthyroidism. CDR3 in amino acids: CASSLTGARGSPSTQYF. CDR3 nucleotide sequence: TGTGCCAGCAGCTTAACGGGGGCTAGAGGGTCTCCCAGTACGCAGTATTTT.